These 5 T cell receptor beta chains were sequenced from one sample in a study of control samples from healthy donors and cancer patients. The data were produced by immunoSEQ multiplex PCR, yet TCRdb's version contains in-frame clones alone and is incomplete. This sample carries 85,000 to 100,000 clones, just over 90% of them seen once, and the ten largest clones take more than 7%. Sequenced: blood. The receptor source for this set is a man between 18 and 35 years old in good health.

The chain links TRBV10-2 to TRBJ2-1, with 8 bases fitting TRBD2. The V segment lost 7 bases and the J segment 6 bases; nucleotides outside the gene matches: 8. CDR1 is WSHSY, CDR2 SAAADI, per germline. The CDR3 spans 14 residues. In DNA, the CDR3 is TGCGCCAGCACCCCGGGGGGGATTGGCAATGAGCAGTTCTTC. Residues: CASTPGGIGNEQFF.

The chain uses TRBV29-1 and TRBJ1-1; TRBD1 matches at 8 bases. This CDR3 comprises 13 residues. V was pared by 3 bases and J by 4 bases, with 4 bases of the junction left unmatched. Germline CDR1 SQVTM, CDR2 ANQGSEA. This chain's CDR3 is CSVENRGSTEAFF. The CDR3, as DNA: TGCAGCGTTGAGAACAGGGGGAGCACTGAAGCTTTCTTT. Combining the CDR3 with reference TRBV29-1 and TRBJ1-1 gives the whole variable domain SAVISQKPSRDICQRGTSLTIQCQVDSQVTMMFWYRQQPGQSLTLIATANQGSEATYESGFVIDKFPISRPNLTFSTLTVSNMSPEDSSIYLCSVENRGSTEAFFGQGTRLTVV.

The J gene is TRBJ1-4, the V gene TRBV19; D gene ambiguous. Germline CDR1 reads LNHDA; CDR2 reads SQIVND (reference sequence). The CDR3 sequence is 12 residues long. The V gene lost 3 bases and the J gene lost 8 bases, with 7 bases spanning the gap. CDR3 amino acids: CASSIHGEKLFF. CDR3 nucleotides: TGTGCCAGTAGTATTCACGGGGAAAAACTGTTTTTT.

This clone occurred once. V is TRBV4-3 and J is TRBJ2-7; 13 bases line up with TRBD2. There are 17 residues in the CDR3. Trimming took 0 bases from V and 6 from J; bases not matched to a gene: 8. Germline V lookup: CDR1 LGHNA, CDR2 YSLEER. CDR3 DNA: TGCGCCAGCAGCCAAGACTGGACTAGCGGGAGAGGCTTCGAGCAGTACTTC. Its protein product is CASSQDWTSGRGFEQYF.

The chain carries TRBV6-5 and TRBJ2-5, with D possibly TRBD1 on 6 matching bases. Germline assignment: CDR1 MNHEY and CDR2 SVGAGI. The CDR3 is made up of 14 amino acids. V dropped 1 base and J dropped 3 bases, with 9 bases sitting between them. Here the CDR3 reads CASSYFPGEETQYF. The DNA of the CDR3 is TGTGCCAGCAGTTACTTTCCAGGGGAAGAGACCCAGTACTTC.